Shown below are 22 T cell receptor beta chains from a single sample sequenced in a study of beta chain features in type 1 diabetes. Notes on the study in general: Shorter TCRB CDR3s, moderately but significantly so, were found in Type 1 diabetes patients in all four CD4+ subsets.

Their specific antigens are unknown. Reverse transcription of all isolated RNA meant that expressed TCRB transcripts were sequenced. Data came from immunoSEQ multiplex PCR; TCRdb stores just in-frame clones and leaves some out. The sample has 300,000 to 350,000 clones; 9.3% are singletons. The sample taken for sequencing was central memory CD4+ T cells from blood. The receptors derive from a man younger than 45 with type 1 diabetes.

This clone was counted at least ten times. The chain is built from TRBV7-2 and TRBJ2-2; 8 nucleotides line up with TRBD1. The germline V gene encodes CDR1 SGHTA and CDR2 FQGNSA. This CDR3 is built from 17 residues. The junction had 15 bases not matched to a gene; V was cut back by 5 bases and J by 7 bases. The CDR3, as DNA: TGTGCCAGCAGCCCGCGAGCATTGGGACAGGCCGGCGGGGAGCTGTTTTTT. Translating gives CASSPRALGQAGGELFF.

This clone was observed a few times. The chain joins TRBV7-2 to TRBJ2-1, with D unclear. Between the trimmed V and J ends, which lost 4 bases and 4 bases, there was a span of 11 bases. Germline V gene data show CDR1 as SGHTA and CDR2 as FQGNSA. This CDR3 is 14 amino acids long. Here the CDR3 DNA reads TGTGCCAGCAGCTGGACGGGTACGTACAATGAGCAGTTCTTC. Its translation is CASSWTGTYNEQFF.

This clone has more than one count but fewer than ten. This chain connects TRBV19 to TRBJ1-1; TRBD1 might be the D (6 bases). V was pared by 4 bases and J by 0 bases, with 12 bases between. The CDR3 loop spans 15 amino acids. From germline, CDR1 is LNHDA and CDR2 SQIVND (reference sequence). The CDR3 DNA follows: TGTGCCAGTAGTAGGGACAAGCGAATGAACACTGAAGCTTTCTTT. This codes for CASSRDKRMNTEAFF.

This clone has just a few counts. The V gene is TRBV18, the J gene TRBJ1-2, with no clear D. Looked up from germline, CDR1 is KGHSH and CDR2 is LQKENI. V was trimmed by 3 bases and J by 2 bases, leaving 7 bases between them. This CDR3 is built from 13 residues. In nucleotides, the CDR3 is TGTGCCAGCTCACCTACGGAAAACTATGGCTACACCTTC. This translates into CASSPTENYGYTF.

The CDR3 DNA follows: TGTGCCAGCAGCTGGACAATTTCTAGCACAGATACGCAGTATTTT. Protein sequence: CASSWTISSTDTQYF. The V gene is TRBV5-6, the J gene TRBJ2-3, with a possible D match to TRBD1 (5 bases). The germline V and J ends were trimmed by 3 bases and 0 bases, with 11 bases remaining between them. The CDR3 contains 15 residues. Germline V gene sequence: CDR1 SGHDT, CDR2 YYEEEE.

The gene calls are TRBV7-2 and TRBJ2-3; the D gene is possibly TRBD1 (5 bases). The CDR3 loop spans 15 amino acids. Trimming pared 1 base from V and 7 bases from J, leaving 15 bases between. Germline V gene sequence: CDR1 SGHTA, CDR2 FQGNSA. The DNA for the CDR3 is TGTGCCAGCAGCTTAGTTGGGTATCAGGGCCATACGCAGTATTTT. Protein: CASSLVGYQGHTQYF.

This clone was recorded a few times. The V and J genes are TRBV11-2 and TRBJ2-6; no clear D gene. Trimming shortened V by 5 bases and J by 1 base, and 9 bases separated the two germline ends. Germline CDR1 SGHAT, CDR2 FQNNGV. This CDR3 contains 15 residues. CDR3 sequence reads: CASSHWISGANVLTF. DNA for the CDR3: TGTGCCAGCAGCCACTGGATATCTGGGGCCAACGTCCTGACTTTC.

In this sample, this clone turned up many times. The CDR3 here is CASSSTRIAYNEQFF. The CDR3 nucleotides read TGTGCCAGCAGCTCCACGCGCATCGCCTACAATGAGCAGTTCTTC. The V gene is TRBV7-2, the J gene TRBJ2-1; D remains ambiguous. Looked up from germline, CDR1 is SGHTA and CDR2 is FQGNSA. With 4 bases removed from V and 2 bases from J, the gap between germline ends came to 12 bases. CDR3 length: 15 amino acids.

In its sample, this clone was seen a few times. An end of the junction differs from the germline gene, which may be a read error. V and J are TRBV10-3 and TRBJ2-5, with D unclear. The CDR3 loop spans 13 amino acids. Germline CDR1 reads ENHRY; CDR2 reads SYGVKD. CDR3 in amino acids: CASSYNQRTPQYF. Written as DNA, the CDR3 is TGTGCCAGCAGTTATAATCAGAGGACGCCCCAGTACTTC.

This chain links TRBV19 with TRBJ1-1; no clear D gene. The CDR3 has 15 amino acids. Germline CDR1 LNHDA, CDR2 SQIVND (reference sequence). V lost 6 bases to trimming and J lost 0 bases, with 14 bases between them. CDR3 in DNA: TGTGCCAGTAGGCGCACCCATTCTATGAACACTGAAGCTTTCTTT. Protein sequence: CASRRTHSMNTEAFF. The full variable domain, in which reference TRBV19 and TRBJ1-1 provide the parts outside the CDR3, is DGGITQSPKYLFRKEGQNVTLSCEQNLNHDAMYWYRQDPGQGLRLIYYSQIVNDFQKGDIAEGYSVSREKKESFPLTVTSAQKNPTAFYLCASRRTHSMNTEAFFGQGTRLTVV.

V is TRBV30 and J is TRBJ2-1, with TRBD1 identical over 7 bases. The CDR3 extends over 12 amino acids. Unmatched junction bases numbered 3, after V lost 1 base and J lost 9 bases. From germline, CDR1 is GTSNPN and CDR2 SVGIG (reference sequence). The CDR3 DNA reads TGTGCCTGGAGTGAACAGGGGTTTGAGCAGTTCTTC. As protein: CAWSEQGFEQFF.

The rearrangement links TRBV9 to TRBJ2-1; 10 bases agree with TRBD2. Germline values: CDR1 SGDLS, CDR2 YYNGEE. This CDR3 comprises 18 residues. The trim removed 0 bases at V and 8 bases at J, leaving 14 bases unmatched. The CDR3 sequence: CASSVAPSSGGAFYEQFF. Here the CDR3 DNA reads TGTGCCAGCAGCGTAGCCCCCTCGAGCGGGGGGGCTTTCTATGAGCAGTTCTTC. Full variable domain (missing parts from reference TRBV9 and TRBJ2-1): DSGVTQTPKHLITATGQRVTLRCSPRSGDLSVYWYQQSLDQGLQFLIQYYNGEERAKGNILERFSAQQFPDLHSELNLSSLELGDSALYFCASSVAPSSGGAFYEQFFGPGTRLTVL.

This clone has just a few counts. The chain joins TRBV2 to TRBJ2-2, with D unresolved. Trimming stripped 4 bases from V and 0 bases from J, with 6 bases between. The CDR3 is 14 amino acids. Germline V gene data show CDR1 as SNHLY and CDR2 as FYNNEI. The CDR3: CASSGHSNTGELFF. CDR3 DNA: TGTGCCAGCAGTGGCCACTCGAACACCGGGGAGCTGTTTTTT.

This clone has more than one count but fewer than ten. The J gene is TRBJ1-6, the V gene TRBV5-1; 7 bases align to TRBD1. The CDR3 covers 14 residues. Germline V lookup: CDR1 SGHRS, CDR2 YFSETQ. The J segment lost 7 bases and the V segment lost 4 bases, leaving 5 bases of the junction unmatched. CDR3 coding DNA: TGCGCCAGCAGCCCGGGACAGCAAAATTCACCCCTCCACTTT. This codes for CASSPGQQNSPLHF. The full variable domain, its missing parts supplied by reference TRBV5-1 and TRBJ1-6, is KAGVTQTPRYLIKTRGQQVTLSCSPISGHRSVSWYQQTPGQGLQFLFEYFSETQRNKGNFPGRFSGRQFSNSRSEMNVSTLELGDSALYLCASSPGQQNSPLHFGNGTRLTVT.

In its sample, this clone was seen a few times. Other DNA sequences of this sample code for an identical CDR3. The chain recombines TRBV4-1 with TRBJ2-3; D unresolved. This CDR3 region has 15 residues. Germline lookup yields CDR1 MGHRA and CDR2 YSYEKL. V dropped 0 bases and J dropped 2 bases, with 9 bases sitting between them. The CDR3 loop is CASSQDGLDTDTQYF. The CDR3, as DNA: TGCGCCAGCAGCCAAGATGGCCTAGACACAGATACGCAGTATTTT.

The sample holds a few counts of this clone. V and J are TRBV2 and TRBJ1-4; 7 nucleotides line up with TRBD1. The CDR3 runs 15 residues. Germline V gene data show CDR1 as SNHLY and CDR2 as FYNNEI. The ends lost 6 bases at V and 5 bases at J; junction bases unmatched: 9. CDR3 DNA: TGTGCCAGCAGAAGACAGGGTTGGACAAATGAAAAACTGTTTTTT. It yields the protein CASRRQGWTNEKLFF.

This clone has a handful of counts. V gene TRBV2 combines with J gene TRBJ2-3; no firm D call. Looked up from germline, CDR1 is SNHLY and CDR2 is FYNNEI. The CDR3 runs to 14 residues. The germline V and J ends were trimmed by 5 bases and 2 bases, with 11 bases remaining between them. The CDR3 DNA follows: TGTGCCAGCAGTATCTTAGGGTACACAGATACGCAGTATTTT. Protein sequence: CASSILGYTDTQYF.

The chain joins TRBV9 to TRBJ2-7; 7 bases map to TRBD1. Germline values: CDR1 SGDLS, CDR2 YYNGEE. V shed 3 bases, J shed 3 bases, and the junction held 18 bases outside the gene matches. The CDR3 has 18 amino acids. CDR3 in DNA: TGTGCCAGCAGCGCCCGAGAGGATAGGGGGCCCCTTGACTACGAGCAGTACTTC. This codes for CASSAREDRGPLDYEQYF.

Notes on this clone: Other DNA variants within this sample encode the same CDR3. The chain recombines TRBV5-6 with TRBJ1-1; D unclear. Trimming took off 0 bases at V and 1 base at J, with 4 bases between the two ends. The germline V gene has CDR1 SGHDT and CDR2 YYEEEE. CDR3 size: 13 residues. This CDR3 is CASSLGPNTEAFF. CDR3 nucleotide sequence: TGTGCCAGCAGCTTGGGACCGAACACTGAAGCTTTCTTT.

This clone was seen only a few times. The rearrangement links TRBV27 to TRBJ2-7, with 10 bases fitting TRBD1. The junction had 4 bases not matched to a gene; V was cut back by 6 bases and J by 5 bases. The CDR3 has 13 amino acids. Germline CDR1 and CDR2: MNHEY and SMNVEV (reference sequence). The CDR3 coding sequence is TGTGCCAGCAGAGGACAGGGGGAGAACGAGCAGTACTTC. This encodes CASRGQGENEQYF.

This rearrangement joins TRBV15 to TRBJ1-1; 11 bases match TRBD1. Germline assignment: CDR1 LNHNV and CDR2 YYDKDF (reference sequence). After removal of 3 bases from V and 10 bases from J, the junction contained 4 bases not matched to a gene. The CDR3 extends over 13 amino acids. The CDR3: CATSRDRGQGAFF. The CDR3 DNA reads TGTGCCACCAGCAGGGACAGGGGGCAGGGAGCTTTCTTT.

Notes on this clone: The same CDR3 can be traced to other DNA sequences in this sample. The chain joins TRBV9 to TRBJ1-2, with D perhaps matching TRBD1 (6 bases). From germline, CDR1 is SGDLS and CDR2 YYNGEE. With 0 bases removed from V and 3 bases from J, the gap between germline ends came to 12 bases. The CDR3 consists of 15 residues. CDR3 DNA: TGTGCCAGCAGCGTAGGGTGGGGGCTCGACTATGGCTACACCTTC. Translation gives CASSVGWGLDYGYTF.